These 10 T cell receptor beta chains originate from one sample sequenced in a study of blood T cells in healthy people across ages. A second PCR of 7 to 11 cycles used a sample-barcoded 5' primer and a J-beta primer mix. MiXCR was run by TCRdb on the 5' RACE reads, yielding one entry per CDR3 protein. Of hundreds of thousands of distinct CDR3 sequences detected, under 45% appear once; the ten largest clones hold 15% to 25%. Sequenced material: blood. These receptors were obtained from a man aged 60-69 years in good health.

This clonotype was detected a few times. V is TRBV7-9 and J is TRBJ2-1; tentatively, D is TRBD2 (6 bases). This CDR3 is built from 16 residues. Trimming shortened V by 1 base and J by 4 bases, and 14 bases separated the two germline ends. Germline CDR1 is SEHNR and CDR2 is FQNEAQ (reference sequence). CDR3 region: CASSLGGVGLYNEQFF. The CDR3 DNA follows: TGTGCCAGCAGCTTAGGGGGGGTTGGACTTTACAATGAGCAGTTCTTC.

Comment on this clonotype: A much larger clone lies one base from this, so it may be a read error. The chain has TRBV7-2 and TRBJ2-5; D is undetermined. Germline V gives CDR1 SGHTA, CDR2 FQGNSA. The CDR3 spans 16 residues. V lost 5 bases and J lost 1, with 17 bases in between. The chain's CDR3 is CASSPPPGVGQETQYF. CDR3 in DNA: TGTGCCAGCAGCCCACCGCCAGGCGTGGGCCAAGAGACCCAGTACTTC.

CDR3 protein: CASSSTSGGGRDEQYF. The CDR3 DNA is TGTGCCAGCAGCTCAACTAGCGGGGGGGGACGCGACGAGCAGTACTTC. This chain uses TRBV7-2 with TRBJ2-4, with 13 bases aligning to TRBD2. The last part of the DNA fits TRBJ2-7 better; the J call may be wrong. The germline CDR1 and CDR2 sequences are SGHTA and FQGNSA. CDR3 length equals 16 residues.

Ten or more counts support this clonotype. The gene calls are TRBV7-2 and TRBJ2-7, with D possibly TRBD2 on 5 matching bases. Germline loops: CDR1 SGHTA, CDR2 FQGNSA. The CDR3 contains 14 residues. V lost 1 base and J 5 bases, leaving 12 bases between the germline ends. Here the CDR3 DNA reads TGTGCCAGCAGCTTAGTGCTAGCCGGCGACGAGCAGTACTTC. This sequence encodes CASSLVLAGDEQYF.

There are a few counts of this clonotype. The chain joins TRBV9 to TRBJ1-1, with TRBD1 as a possible D gene (5 bases). V gave up 3 bases and J gave up 8 bases, with 14 bases separating them. Per the germline V gene, CDR1 is SGDLS and CDR2 is YYNGEE. CDR3 length: 13 amino acids. The CDR3: CASSAGGTSEAFF. The CDR3 DNA reads TGTGCCAGCAGCGCCGGGGGGACGTCGGAAGCTTTCTTT.

In its sample, this clonotype was seen a few times. J is TRBJ2-2 and V is TRBV7-9; 8 positions match TRBD1. This CDR3 has 16 residues. J gave up 7 bases and V 5 bases, and 12 bases lay outside the gene matches. Germline loops: CDR1 SEHNR, CDR2 FQNEAQ (reference sequence). As DNA, the CDR3 is TGTGCCAGCAGCCGAATCTCGACAGGGGTTGTCGGGGAGCTGTTTTTT. Translation: CASSRISTGVVGELFF.

This clonotype was observed at least ten times. The V call is TRBV21-1, the J call TRBJ2-2. TRBV21-1 is designated a pseudogene. CDR3 length: 12 amino acids. CDR3 sequence reads: CASSSGTGELFF. CDR3 coding DNA: TGTGCCAGCAGCAGTGGTACCGGGGAGCTGTTTTTT.

This sequence joins TRBV30 and TRBJ2-4; no clear D gene. Near its end, the DNA agrees better with TRBJ2-7, so the J call may be wrong. CDR1 is GTSNPN and CDR2 is SVGIG in the germline V gene (reference sequence). The CDR3 consists of 13 residues. The CDR3 sequence is CAWSADNSYEQYF. CDR3 DNA sequence: TGTGCCTGGAGTGCCGACAACTCCTACGAGCAGTACTTC.

J is TRBJ1-1 and V is TRBV7-9; D gene ambiguous. Trimming took off 6 bases at V and 3 bases at J, with 14 bases between the two ends. Germline loops: CDR1 SEHNR, CDR2 FQNEAQ (reference sequence). CDR3 length: 14 amino acids. The chain's CDR3 is CASRQSYRDTEAFF. The CDR3, as DNA: TGTGCCAGCAGGCAAAGTTACCGGGACACTGAAGCTTTCTTT. The complete variable domain, with remaining parts taken from reference TRBV7-9 and TRBJ1-1, reads DTGVSQNPRHKITKRGQNVTFRCDPISEHNRLYWYRQTLGQGPEFLTYFQNEAQLEKSRLLSDRFSAERPKGSFSTLEIQRTEQGDSAMYLCASRQSYRDTEAFFGQGTRLTVV.

The V and J genes are TRBV7-2 and TRBJ2-5, with unresolved D. Trimming cost V 5 bases and J 4 bases, with 14 bases left between them. Germline-derived CDR1 and CDR2 are SGHTA and FQGNSA. The CDR3 totals 14 residues. The CDR3 DNA is TGTGCCAGCAGCCTAGAAAAGGTTCGAGAGACCCAGTACTTC. Translated, it gives CASSLEKVRETQYF.